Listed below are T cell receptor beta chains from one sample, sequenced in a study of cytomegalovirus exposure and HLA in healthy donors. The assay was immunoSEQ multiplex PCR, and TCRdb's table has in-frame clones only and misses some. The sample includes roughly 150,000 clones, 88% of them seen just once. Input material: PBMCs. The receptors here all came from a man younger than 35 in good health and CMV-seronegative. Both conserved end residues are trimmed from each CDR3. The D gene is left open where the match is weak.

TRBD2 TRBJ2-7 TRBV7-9 ASSSGTGGLAGVIYEQY
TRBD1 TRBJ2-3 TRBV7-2 ASSSRQGGEDTQY
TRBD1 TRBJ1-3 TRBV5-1 ASSLQGTVGNTIY
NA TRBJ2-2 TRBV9 ASSALPGELF
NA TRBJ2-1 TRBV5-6 ASSPDRQYNEQF
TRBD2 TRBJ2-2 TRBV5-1 ASSIRTSGNTGELF
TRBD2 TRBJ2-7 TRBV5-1 ASSFSGSSSYEQY
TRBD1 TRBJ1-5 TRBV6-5 ASSFGTGSQPQH
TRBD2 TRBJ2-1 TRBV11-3 ASSRGGLAGSYNEQF
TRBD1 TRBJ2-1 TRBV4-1 ASSQDFSRTGTGNEQF
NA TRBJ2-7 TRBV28 ASTIQGGEQY
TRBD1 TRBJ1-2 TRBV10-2 ASNPGQGANYGYT
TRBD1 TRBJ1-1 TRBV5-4 ASSPTQGAGTEAF
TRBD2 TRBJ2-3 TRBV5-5 ASSLRGRTSPNTDTQY
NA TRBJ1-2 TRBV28 ASSLGQQTYGYT
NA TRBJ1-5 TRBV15 ATSRGRTFDQPQH
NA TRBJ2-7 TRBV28 ASSSPRVQSSYEQY
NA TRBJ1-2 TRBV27 ASSSPRHGGYT
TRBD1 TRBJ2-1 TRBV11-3 ASSLMGTGNLDEQF
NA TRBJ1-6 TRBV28 ASSLNSPLH
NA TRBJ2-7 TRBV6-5 ASSYSRVPYEQY
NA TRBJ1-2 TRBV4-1 ASSQALQYGYT
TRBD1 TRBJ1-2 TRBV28 ASRAGTGGNYGYT
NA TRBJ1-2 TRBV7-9 ASDVEPRGTNYGYT
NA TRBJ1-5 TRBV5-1 AYRRRGGRASNQPQH
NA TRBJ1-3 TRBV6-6 ASSLPFSGNTIY
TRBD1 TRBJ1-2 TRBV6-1 ASMGGQFSYGYT
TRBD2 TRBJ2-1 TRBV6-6 ASRGGSSYNEQF
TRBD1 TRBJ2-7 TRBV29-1 SVARDRAYEQY
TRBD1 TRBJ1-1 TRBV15 ATSGTGGRTEAF